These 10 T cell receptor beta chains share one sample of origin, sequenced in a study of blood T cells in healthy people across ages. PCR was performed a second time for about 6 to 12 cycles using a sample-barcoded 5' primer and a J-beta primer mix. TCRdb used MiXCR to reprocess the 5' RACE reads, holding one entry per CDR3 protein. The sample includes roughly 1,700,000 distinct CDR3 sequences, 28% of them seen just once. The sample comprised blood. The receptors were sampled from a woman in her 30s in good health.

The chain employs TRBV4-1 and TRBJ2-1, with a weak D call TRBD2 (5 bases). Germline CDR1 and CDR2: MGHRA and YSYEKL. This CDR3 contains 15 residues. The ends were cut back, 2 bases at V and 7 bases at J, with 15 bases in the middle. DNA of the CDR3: TGCGCCAGCAGCCAACCCTATGAGCGAGGGAATGAGCAGTTCTTC. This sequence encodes CASSQPYERGNEQFF.

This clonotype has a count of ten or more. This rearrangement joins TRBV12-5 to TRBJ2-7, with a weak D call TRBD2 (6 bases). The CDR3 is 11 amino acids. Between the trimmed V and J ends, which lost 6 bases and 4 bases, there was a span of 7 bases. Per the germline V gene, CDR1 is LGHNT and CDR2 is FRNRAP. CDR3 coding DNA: TGTGCTAGTGGGGAGGGTTACGAGCAGTACTTC. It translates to CASGEGYEQYF.

The CDR3 protein is CASSVPQGADTDTQYF. CDR3 DNA: TGTGCCAGCAGCGTCCCTCAGGGGGCGGACACAGATACGCAGTATTTT. The chain joins TRBV7-9 to TRBJ2-3; 8 positions agree with TRBD1. V shed 5 bases, J shed 2 bases, and the junction held 9 bases outside the gene matches. The CDR3 runs to 16 residues. Germline CDR1 is SEHNR and CDR2 is FQNEAQ (reference sequence).

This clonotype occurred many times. For the CDR3, the DNA is TGCGCCAGCAGCTTGGAGCCCCGTACCTACGAGCAGTACTTC. Amino acid sequence: CASSLEPRTYEQYF. The rearrangement joins TRBV5-1 to TRBJ2-7; D gene uncertain. With 0 bases removed from V and 2 bases from J, the gap between germline ends came to 9 bases. CDR3 length equals 14 residues. Germline V gives CDR1 SGHRS, CDR2 YFSETQ.

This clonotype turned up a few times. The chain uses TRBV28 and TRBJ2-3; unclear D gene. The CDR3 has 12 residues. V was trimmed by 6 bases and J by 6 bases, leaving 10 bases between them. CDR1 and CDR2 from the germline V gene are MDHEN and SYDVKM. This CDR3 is CASRDASDTQYF. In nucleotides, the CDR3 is TGTGCCAGCAGGGATGCTTCGGATACGCAGTATTTT.

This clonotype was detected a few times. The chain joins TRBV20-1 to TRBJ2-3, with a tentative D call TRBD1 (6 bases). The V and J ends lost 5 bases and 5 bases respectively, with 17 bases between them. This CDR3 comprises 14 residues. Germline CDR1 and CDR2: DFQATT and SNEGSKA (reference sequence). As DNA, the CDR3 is TGCAGTGCTTCGCGACAGGCCCCCGGAGATACGCAGTATTTT. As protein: CSASRQAPGDTQYF.

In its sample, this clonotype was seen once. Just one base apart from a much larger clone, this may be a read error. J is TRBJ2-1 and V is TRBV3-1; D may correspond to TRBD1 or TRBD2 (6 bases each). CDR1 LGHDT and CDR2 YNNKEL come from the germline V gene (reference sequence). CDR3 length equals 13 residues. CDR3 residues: CTSSQEGGRLEFF. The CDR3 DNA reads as TGTACCAGCAGCCAAGAGGGGGGCAGGTTGGAGTTCTTC.

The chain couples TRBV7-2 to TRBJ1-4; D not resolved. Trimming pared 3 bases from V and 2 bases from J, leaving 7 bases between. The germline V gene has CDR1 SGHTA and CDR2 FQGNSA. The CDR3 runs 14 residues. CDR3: CASSLGWTNEKLFF. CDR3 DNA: TGTGCCAGCAGCTTGGGGTGGACTAATGAAAAACTGTTTTTT.

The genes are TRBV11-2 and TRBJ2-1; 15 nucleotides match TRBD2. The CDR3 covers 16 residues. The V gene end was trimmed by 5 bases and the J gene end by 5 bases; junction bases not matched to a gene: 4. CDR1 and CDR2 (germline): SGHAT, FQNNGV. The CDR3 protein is CASSTWTSGRDNEQFF. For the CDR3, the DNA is TGTGCCAGCAGCACCTGGACTAGCGGGAGGGACAATGAGCAGTTCTTC.

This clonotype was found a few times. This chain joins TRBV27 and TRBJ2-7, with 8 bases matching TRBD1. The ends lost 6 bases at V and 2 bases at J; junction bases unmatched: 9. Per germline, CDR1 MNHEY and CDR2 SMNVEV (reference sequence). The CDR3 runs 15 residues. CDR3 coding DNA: TGTGCCAGCAGGATTGGACAGGGCTTTCCCTACGAGCAGTACTTC. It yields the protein CASRIGQGFPYEQYF.